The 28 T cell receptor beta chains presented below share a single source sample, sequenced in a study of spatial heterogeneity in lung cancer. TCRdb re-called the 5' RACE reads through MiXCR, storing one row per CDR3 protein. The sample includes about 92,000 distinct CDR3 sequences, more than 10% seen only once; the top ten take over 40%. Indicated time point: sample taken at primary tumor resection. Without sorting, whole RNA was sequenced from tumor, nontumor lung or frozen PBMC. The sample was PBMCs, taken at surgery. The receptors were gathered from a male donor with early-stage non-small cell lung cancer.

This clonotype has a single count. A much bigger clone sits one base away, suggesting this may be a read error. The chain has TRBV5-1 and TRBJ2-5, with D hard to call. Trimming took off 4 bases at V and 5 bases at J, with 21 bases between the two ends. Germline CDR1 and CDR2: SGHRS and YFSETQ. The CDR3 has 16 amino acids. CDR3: CASSLDSGSPKETQYF. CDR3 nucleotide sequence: TGCGCCAGCAGCCTCGACTCCGGCTCCCCCAAGGAGACCCAGTACTTC.

The CDR3 is CASSEFTGGTYSTDTQYF. DNA for the CDR3: TGTGCCAGCAGTGAATTCACAGGGGGTACTTATAGCACAGATACGCAGTATTTT. This chain uses TRBV25-1 with TRBJ2-3, with 8 bases that match TRBD1. Germline CDR1 is MGHDK and CDR2 is SYGVNS. This CDR3 region has 18 residues. The junction had 9 bases not matched to a gene; V was cut back by 1 base and J by 0 bases.

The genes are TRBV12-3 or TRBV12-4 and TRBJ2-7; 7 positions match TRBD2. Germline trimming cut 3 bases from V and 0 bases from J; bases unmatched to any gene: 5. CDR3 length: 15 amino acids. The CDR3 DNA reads TGTGCCAGCAGTTTCGGAGGGAGGGCCTCCTACGAGCAGTACTTC. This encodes CASSFGGRASYEQYF.

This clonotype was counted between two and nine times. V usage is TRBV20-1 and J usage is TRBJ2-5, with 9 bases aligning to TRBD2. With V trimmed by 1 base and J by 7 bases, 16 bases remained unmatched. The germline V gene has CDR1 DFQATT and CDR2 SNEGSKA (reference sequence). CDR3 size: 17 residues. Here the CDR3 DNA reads TGCAGTGCTAGAGCCGAGCACGAGCGGGAGGTCCGTTTGACCCAGTACTTC. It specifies CSARAEHEREVRLTQYF.

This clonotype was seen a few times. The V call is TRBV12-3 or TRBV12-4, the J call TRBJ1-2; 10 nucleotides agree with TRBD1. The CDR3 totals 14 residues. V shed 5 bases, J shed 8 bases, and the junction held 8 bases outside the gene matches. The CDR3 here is CASSLGTGVGGYTF. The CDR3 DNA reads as TGTGCCAGCAGTCTGGGGACAGGGGTAGGGGGCTACACCTTC.

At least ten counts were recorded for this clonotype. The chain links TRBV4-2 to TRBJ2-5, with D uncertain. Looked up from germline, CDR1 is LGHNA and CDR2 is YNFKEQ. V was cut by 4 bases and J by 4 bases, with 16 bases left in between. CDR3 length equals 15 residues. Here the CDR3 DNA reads TGTGCCAGCAGCCCAGGCTCCCCGCCCTCAGAGACCCAGTACTTC. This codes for CASSPGSPPSETQYF.

DNA for the CDR3: TGTGCCAGCAGTTCATACAGGAGCTCTGGAAACACCATATATTTT. Amino acid sequence: CASSSYRSSGNTIYF. V gene TRBV6-6 combines with J gene TRBJ1-3; perhaps TRBD1 as D (5 bases). The CDR3 loop spans 15 amino acids. Trimming left V 4 bases short and J 0 bases short, with 10 bases between. Germline CDR1 is MNHNY and CDR2 is SVGAGI (reference sequence).

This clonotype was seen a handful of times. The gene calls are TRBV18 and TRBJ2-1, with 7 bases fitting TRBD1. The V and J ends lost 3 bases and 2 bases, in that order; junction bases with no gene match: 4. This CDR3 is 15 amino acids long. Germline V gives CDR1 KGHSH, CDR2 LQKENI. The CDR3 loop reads CASSPSGGAYNEQFF. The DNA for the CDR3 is TGTGCCAGCTCACCGTCAGGGGGTGCCTACAATGAGCAGTTCTTC.

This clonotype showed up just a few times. The CDR3 sequence: CASSDWPRDSSYNEQFF. CDR3 DNA: TGCGCCAGCAGCGATTGGCCGAGAGACAGCTCCTACAATGAGCAGTTCTTC. This chain links TRBV4-1 with TRBJ2-1, with D possibly being TRBD1 (5 bases). Germline V CDR1 and CDR2: MGHRA, YSYEKL. Trimming cost V 5 bases and J 0 bases, with 17 bases left between them. The CDR3 covers 17 residues.

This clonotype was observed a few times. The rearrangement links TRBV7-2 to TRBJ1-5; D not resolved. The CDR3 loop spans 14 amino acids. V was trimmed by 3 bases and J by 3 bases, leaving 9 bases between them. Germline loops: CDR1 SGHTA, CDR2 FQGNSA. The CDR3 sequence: CASSFGLFNQPQHF. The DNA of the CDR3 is TGTGCCAGCAGCTTCGGACTTTTCAATCAGCCCCAGCATTTT.

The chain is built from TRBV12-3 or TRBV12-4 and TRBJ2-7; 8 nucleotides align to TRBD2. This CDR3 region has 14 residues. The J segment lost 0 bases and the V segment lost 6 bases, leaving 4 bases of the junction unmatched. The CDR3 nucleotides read TGTGCCAGCAGCCGGACTAGCCCCTCCTACGAGCAGTACTTC. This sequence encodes CASSRTSPSYEQYF.

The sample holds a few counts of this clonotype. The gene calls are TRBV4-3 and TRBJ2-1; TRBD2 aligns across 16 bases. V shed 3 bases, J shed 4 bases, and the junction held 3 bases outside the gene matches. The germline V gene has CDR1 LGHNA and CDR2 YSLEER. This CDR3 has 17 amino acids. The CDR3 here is CASSQGTSGRAYNEQFF. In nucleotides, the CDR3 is TGCGCCAGCAGCCAGGGGACTAGCGGGAGGGCTTACAATGAGCAGTTCTTC.

The CDR3 is CASSLMATNYGYTF. The CDR3 region has the DNA TGTGCCAGCAGCTTAATGGCTACTAACTATGGCTACACCTTC. The chain couples TRBV11-2 to TRBJ1-2; no definite D call. The CDR3 covers 14 residues. The V end was cut by 2 bases, the J end by 0 bases, with 7 bases between. Per germline, CDR1 SGHAT and CDR2 FQNNGV.

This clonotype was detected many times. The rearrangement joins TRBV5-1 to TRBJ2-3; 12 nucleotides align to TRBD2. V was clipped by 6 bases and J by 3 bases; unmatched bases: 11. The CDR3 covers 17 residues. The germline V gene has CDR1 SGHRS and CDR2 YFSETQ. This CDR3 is CASTSRQTSGGTDTQYF. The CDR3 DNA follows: TGCGCCAGCACCTCCCGCCAGACTAGCGGGGGAACAGATACGCAGTATTTT.

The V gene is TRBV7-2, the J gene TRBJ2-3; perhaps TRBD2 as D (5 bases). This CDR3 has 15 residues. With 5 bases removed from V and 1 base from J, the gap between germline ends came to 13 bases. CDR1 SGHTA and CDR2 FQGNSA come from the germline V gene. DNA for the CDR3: TGTGCCAGCAGCCTAGACTATTGGGGCACAGATACGCAGTATTTT. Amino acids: CASSLDYWGTDTQYF.

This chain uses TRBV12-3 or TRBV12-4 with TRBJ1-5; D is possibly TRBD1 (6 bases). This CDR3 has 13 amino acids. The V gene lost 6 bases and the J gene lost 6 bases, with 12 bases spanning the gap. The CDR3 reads CASSLQGSQPQHF. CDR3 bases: TGTGCCAGCAGCCTTCAGGGGAGTCAGCCCCAGCATTTT.

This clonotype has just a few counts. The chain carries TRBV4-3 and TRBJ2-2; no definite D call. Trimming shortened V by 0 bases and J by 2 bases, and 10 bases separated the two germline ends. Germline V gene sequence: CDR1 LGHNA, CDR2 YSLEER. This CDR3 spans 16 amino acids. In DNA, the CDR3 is TGCGCCAGCAGCCAAGAGGACCGGAGAAACACCGGGGAGCTGTTTTTT. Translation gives CASSQEDRRNTGELFF.

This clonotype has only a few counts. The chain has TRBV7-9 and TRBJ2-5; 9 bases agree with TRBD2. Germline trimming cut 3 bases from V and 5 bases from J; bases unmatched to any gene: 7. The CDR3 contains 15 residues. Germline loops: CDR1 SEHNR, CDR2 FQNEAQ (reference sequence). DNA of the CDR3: TGTGCCAGCAGCTTGCGGGGGGGCCTGCAGGAGACCCAGTACTTC. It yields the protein CASSLRGGLQETQYF.

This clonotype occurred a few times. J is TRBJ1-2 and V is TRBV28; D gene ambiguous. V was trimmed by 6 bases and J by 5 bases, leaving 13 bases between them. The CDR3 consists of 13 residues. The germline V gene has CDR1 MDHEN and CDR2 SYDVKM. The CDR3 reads CASRQPEDYGYTF. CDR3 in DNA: TGTGCCAGCAGACAACCAGAAGATTATGGCTACACCTTC.

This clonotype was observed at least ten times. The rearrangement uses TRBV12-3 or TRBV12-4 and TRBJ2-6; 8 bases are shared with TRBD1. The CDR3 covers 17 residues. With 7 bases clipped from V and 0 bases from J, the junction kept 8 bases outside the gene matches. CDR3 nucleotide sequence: TGTGCCAGCAATAACGGACAGGGCCGCTCTGGGGCCAACGTCCTGACTTTC. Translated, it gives CASNNGQGRSGANVLTF.

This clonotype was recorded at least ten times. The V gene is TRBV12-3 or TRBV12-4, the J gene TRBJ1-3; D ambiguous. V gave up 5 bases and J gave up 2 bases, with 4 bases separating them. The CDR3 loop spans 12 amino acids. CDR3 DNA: TGTGCCAGCAGTCGGGCTGGAAACACCATATATTTT. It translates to CASSRAGNTIYF.

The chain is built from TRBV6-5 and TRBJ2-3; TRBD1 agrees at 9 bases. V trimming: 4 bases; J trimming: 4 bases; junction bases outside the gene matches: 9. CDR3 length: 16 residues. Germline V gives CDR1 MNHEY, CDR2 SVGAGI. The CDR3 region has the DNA TGTGCCAGCAGTTTCACAGGGGGCGGAGGGCCAGATACGCAGTATTTT. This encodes CASSFTGGGGPDTQYF.

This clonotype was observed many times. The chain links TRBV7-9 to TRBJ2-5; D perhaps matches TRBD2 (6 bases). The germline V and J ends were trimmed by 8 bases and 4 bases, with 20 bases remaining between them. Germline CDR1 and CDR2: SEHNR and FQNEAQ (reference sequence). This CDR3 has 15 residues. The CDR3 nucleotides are TGTGCCAGCCGACTTCACCCGGGGGATGGAGAGACCCAGTACTTC. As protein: CASRLHPGDGETQYF.

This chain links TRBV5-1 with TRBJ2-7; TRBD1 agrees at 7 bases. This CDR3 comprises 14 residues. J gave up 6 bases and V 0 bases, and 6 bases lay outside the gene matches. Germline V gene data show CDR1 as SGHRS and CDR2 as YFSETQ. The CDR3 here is CASSLVSGQVEQYF. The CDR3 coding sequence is TGCGCCAGCAGCTTGGTATCCGGACAGGTCGAGCAGTACTTC.

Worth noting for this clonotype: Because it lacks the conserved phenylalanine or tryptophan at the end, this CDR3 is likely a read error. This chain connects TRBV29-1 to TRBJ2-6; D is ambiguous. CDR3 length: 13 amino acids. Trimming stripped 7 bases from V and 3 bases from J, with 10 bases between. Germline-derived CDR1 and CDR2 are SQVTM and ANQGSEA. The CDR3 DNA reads TGCAGCGCCTTGATTAGTGGGGCCAACGTCCTGACTTTA. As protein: CSALISGANVLTL.

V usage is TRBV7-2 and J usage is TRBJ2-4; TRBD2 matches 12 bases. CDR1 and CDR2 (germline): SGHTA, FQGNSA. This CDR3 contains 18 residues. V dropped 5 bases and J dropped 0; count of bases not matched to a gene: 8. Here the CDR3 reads CASSPTSGRHLAKNIQYF. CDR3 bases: TGTGCCAGCAGCCCGACTAGCGGGAGACACCTAGCCAAAAACATTCAGTACTTC.

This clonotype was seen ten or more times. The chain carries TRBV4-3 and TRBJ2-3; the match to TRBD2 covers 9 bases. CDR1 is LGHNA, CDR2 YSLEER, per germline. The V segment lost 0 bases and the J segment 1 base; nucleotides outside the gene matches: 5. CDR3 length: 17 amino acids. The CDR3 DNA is TGCGCCAGCAGCCAAGATCTGGTAGCGGGGGGCACAGATACGCAGTATTTT. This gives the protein CASSQDLVAGGTDTQYF.

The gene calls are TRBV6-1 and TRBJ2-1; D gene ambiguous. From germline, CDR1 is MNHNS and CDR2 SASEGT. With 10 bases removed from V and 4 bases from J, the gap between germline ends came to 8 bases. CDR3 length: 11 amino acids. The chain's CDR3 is CATKTYNEQFF. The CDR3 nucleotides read TGTGCCACCAAAACTTACAATGAGCAGTTCTTC.